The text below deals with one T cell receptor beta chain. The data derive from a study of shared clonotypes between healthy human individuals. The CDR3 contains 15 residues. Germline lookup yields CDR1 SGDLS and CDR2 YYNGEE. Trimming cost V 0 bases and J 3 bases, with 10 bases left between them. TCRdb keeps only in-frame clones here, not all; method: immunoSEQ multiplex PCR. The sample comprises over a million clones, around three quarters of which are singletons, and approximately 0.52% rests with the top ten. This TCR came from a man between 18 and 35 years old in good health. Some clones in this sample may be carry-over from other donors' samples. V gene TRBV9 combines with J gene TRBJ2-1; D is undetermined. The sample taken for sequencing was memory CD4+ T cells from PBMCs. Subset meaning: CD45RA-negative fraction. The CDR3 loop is CASSVDVGFYNEQFF. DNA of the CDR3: TGTGCCAGCAGCGTAGACGTCGGTTTCTACAATGAGCAGTTCTTC.